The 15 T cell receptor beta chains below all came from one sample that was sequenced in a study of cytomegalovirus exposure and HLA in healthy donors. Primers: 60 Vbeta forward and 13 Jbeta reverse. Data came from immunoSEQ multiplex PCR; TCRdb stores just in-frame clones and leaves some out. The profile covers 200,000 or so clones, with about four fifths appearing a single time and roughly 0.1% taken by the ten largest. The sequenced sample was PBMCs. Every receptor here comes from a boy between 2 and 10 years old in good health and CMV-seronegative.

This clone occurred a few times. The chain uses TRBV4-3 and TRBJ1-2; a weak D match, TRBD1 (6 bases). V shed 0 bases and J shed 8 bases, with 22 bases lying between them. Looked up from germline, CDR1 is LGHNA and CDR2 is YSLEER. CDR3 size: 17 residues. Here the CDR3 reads CASSQEAGGSAPWGYTF. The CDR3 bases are TGCGCCAGCAGCCAAGAAGCGGGGGGCTCAGCCCCGTGGGGCTACACCTTC.

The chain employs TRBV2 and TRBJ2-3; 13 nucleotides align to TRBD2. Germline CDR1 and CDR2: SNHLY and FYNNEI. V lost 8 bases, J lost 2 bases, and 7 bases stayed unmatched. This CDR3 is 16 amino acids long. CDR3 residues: CASHRGLAGNTDTQYF. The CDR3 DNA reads TGTGCCAGCCACAGGGGACTAGCGGGGAACACAGATACGCAGTATTTT.

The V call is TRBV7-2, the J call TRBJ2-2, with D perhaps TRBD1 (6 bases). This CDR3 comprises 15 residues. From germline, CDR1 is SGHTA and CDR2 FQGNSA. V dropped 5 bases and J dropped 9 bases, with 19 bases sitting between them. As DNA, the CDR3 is TGTGCCAGCAGCCGAAGTGGGGTGGGGGCTAGGGAGCTGTTTTTT. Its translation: CASSRSGVGARELFF.

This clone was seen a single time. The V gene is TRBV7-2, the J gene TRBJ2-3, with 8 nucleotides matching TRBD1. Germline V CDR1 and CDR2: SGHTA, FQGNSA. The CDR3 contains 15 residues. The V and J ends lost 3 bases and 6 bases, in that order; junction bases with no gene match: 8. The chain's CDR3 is CASSLTGQGRDTQYF. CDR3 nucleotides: TGTGCCAGCAGCTTGACCGGACAGGGCAGGGATACGCAGTATTTT.

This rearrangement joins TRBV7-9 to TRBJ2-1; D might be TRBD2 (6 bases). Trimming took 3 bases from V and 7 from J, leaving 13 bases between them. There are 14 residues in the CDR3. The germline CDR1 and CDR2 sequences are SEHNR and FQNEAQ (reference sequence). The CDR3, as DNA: TGTGCCAGCAGCTTTGCGGGCGGGGCAAATGAGCAGTTCTTC. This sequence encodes CASSFAGGANEQFF.

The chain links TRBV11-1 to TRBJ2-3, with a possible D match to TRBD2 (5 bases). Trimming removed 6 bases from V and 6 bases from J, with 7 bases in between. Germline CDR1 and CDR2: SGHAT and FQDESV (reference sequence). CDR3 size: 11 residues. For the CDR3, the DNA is TGTGCCAGCAGTCCGGGGGATACGCAGTATTTT. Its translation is CASSPGDTQYF.

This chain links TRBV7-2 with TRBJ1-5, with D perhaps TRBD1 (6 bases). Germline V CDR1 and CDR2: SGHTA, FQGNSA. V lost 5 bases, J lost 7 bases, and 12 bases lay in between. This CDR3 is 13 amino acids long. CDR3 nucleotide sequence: TGTGCCAGCAGCACGATGGACAGACAGCCCCAGCATTTT. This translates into CASSTMDRQPQHF. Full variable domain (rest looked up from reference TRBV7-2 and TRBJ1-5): GAGVSQSPSNKVTEKGKDVELRCDPISGHTALYWYRQSLGQGLEFLIYFQGNSAPDKSGLPSDRFSAERTGGSVSTLTIQRTQQEDSAVYLCASSTMDRQPQHFGDGTRLSIL.

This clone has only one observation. The CDR3 region has the DNA TGTGCCAGCAGCCCCGGGACTAGATACTACAATGAGCAGTTCTTC. Its translation is CASSPGTRYYNEQFF. This chain joins TRBV6-5 and TRBJ2-1; 8 nucleotides agree with TRBD2. V gave up 6 bases and J gave up 3 bases; unmatched junction bases: 7. Germline CDR1 reads MNHEY; CDR2 reads SVGAGI. This CDR3 region has 15 residues.

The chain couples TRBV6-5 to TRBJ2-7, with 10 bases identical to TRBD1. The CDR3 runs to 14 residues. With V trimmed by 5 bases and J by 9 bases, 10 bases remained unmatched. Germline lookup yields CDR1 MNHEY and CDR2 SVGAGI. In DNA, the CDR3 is TGTGCCAGCAGTACCGGGACAGGGGCTCTCCGGCAGTACTTC. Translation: CASSTGTGALRQYF.

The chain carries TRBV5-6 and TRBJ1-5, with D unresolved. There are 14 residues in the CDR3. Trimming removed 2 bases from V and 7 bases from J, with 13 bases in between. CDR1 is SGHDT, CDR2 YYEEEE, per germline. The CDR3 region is CASSFYRGLQPQHF. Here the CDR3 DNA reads TGTGCCAGCAGCTTCTATCGGGGTCTACAGCCCCAGCATTTT.

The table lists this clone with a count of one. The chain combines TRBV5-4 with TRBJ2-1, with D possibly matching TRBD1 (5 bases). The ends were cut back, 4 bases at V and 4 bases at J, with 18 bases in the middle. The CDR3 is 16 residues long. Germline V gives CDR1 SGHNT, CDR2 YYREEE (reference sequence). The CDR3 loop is CASSPWGLTSYNEQFF. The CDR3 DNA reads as TGTGCCAGCAGCCCGTGGGGCCTAACGTCTTACAATGAGCAGTTCTTC.

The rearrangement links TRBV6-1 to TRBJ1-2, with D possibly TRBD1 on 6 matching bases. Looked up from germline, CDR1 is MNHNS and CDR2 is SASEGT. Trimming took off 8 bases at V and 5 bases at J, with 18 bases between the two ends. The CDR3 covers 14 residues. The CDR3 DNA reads TGTGCCAGCGAGCCTTCGGACAGTTTATATGGCTACACCTTC. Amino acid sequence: CASEPSDSLYGYTF.

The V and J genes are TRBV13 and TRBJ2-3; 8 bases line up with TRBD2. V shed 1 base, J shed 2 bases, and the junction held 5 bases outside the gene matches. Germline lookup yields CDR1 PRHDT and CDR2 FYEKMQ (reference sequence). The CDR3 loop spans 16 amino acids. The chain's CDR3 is CASSLVRGGHTDTQYF. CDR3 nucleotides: TGTGCCAGCAGCTTAGTCCGGGGGGGCCACACAGATACGCAGTATTTT.

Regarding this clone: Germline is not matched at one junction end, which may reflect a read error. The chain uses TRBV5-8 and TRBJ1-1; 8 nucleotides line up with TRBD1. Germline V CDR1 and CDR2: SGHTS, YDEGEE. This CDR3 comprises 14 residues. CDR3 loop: CAGSSGQGFTEAFF. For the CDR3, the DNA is TGTGCCGGCAGCTCAGGACAGGGATTCACTGAAGCTTTCTTT.

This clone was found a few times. The CDR3 here is CASSPRRGGEEAFF. CDR3 coding DNA: TGTGCCAGCTCACCCAGGAGGGGAGGGGAGGAAGCTTTCTTT. The rearrangement uses TRBV18 and TRBJ1-1, with D perhaps matching TRBD1 (5 bases). V dropped 3 bases and J dropped 8 bases, with 16 bases sitting between them. The CDR3 sequence is 14 residues long. CDR1 and CDR2 (germline): KGHSH, LQKENI. Based on the CDR3 plus reference TRBV18 and TRBJ1-1, the full variable domain is NAGVMQNPRHLVRRRGQEARLRCSPMKGHSHVYWYRQLPEEGLKFMVYLQKENIIDESGMPKERFSAEFPKEGPSILRIQQVVRGDSAAYFCASSPRRGGEEAFFGQGTRLTVV.